This T cell receptor (beta chain) was sequenced during a study of blood T cell repertoires in COVID-19. Study information: The United States, Italy and Spain were the sources of the acute and convalescent COVID-19 samples.

The CDR3 totals 14 residues. Trimming shortened V by 3 bases and J by 5 bases, and 14 bases separated the two germline ends. CDR1 KGHSH and CDR2 LQKENI come from the germline V gene. TCRdb's table, derived via immunoSEQ multiplex PCR, lists solely in-frame clones and lacks some. This table has approximately 500,000 clones, approximately 88% appearing once. The chain is built from TRBV18 and TRBJ2-7; D is possibly TRBD1 (6 bases). The sequence derives from a woman aged 50 to 65 with COVID-19, enrolled during active disease. The sequencing input was peripheral blood. The CDR3 here is CASSPPQGTNEQYF. CDR3 sequence (DNA): TGTGCCAGCTCACCCCCCCAGGGGACCAACGAGCAGTACTTC.